The subject of this entry is one TCR beta chain. This sample is part of a study of blood T cell repertoires in COVID-19. In the study overall: Italy, Spain and the United States were the sources of the convalescent and acute COVID-19 samples. T cells, B-cell-depleted T cells, or PBMCs provided the cDNA or gDNA that served as material.

Original analysis: Using reference gene primer amplification, nucleated cell counts were estimated. Method: immunoSEQ multiplex PCR; TCRdb's copy keeps in-frame clones and lacks some. V and J calls and clone size follow that table, whereas D and trimming were derived from the DNA. In the table there are about 150,000 clones, approximately 87% of which are singletons. The clonotype comes from a man older than 75 with acute or convalescent COVID-19. Sequencing was performed on peripheral blood.

CDR3 sequence (DNA): TGTGCAAGTCGTCAGGGCGGGGGAAAGACTGAAGCTTTCTTT. This sequence encodes CASRQGGGKTEAFF. This chain uses TRBV12-2 with TRBJ1-1. TRBV12-2 is annotated as a pseudogene. The CDR3 runs to 14 residues.